This TCR beta chain was obtained from a study of blood T cells in healthy people across ages. The CDR3 covers 13 residues. Germline loops: CDR1 SEHNR, CDR2 FQNEAQ (reference sequence). Each sample had at least 6 million PBMCs isolated. This clonotype was seen only a few times. The authors ran a second PCR of about 6 to 11 cycles using a sample-barcoded 5' primer and a J-beta primer mix. TCRdb independently ran MiXCR on the 5' RACE reads; one entry per CDR3 protein. The table lists about 1.8 million distinct CDR3 sequences, around half of them singletons, with 2% to 2.5% in the top ten. The sequence came from a woman between 35 and 50 years old in good health. Sample: blood. The gene calls are TRBV7-9 and TRBJ2-7; D is ambiguous. The J call could be wrong; TRBJ2-4 is a better fit for the DNA end. CDR3 sequence reads: CASSLVPPDIQYF. CDR3 bases: TGTGCCAGCAGCTTAGTCCCCCCGGACATTCAGTACTTC.